The 11 T cell receptor beta chains below come from one sample, sequenced in a study of identical twins. TCRdb independently ran MiXCR on the 5' RACE reads; one entry per CDR3 protein. The repertoire holds some 260,000 distinct CDR3 sequences, over 12% seen once, with 8.5% to 10% in the top ten. Sequencing was done on a sample of memory (CD45RO+) T cells sorted from blood. These receptors were collected from a woman aged 18-29 years in good health.

This clonotype was picked up a small number of times. The chain couples TRBV27 to TRBJ2-2; D remains unclear. V was clipped by 8 bases and J by 1 base, with 14 bases between them. Germline V gene lookup returns CDR1 MNHEY and CDR2 SMNVEV (reference sequence). CDR3 length: 15 residues. This CDR3 reads CASATSVVNTGELFF. The CDR3 DNA follows: TGTGCCAGCGCGACCTCCGTGGTGAACACCGGGGAGCTGTTTTTT.

This chain connects TRBV7-2 to TRBJ2-1; a weak D match, TRBD1 (5 bases). This CDR3 has 15 residues. CDR1 is SGHTA and CDR2 is FQGNSA in the germline V gene. Between the trimmed V and J ends, which lost 3 bases and 7 bases, there was a span of 16 bases. As DNA, the CDR3 is TGTGCCAGCAGCTTGGCGCTGGGGCCTCAAAATGAGCAGTTCTTC. It encodes CASSLALGPQNEQFF.

This clonotype was seen more than once but under ten times. This chain joins TRBV6-5 and TRBJ2-2; the D call may be TRBD1 or TRBD2 (5 bases each). The CDR3 has 16 residues. V lost 4 bases and J lost 5, with 17 bases in between. Germline V gene sequence: CDR1 MNHEY, CDR2 SVGAGI. CDR3 sequence: CASSWAGTKRTGELFF. CDR3 in DNA: TGTGCCAGCAGTTGGGCCGGGACGAAGCGGACCGGGGAGCTGTTTTTT.

This clonotype showed up many times. The chain employs TRBV11-2 and TRBJ2-1, with D perhaps matching TRBD1 or TRBD2 (5 bases each). CDR1 SGHAT and CDR2 FQNNGV come from the germline V gene. The CDR3 sequence is 15 residues long. Trimming removed 2 bases at V and 5 bases at J, with 13 bases between. CDR3 DNA sequence: TGTGCCAGCAGCTTAATCACGGGACGGAACAATGAGCAGTTCTTC. The encoded protein is CASSLITGRNNEQFF.

This clonotype was recorded a few times. The chain combines TRBV20-1 with TRBJ2-5; D may correspond to TRBD1 or TRBD2 (5 bases each). The V gene's germline CDR1 is DFQATT and CDR2 SNEGSKA (reference sequence). The CDR3 is 13 amino acids. V lost 6 bases to trimming and J lost 2 bases, with 13 bases between them. CDR3 nucleotide sequence: TGCAGTGCCAGTGGGACGCTTCAAGAGACCCAGTACTTC. It is translated as CSASGTLQETQYF.

This clonotype was observed a few times. The chain joins TRBV18 to TRBJ2-5, with 12 nucleotides matching TRBD1. This CDR3 is built from 15 residues. V was clipped by 5 bases and J by 6 bases; unmatched bases: 7. From germline, CDR1 is KGHSH and CDR2 LQKENI. CDR3 loop: CASSSGTGGRKTQYF. CDR3 DNA: TGTGCCAGCTCATCCGGGACAGGGGGCAGGAAGACCCAGTACTTC.

The rearrangement uses TRBV7-9 and TRBJ1-1; 11 nucleotides match TRBD1. The germline CDR1 and CDR2 sequences are SEHNR and FQNEAQ (reference sequence). The CDR3 has 15 residues. Trimming cost V 2 bases and J 4 bases; bases outside gene matches: 3. CDR3 amino acids: CASSLSGTGGTEAFF. For the CDR3, the DNA is TGTGCCAGCAGCTTATCCGGGACAGGGGGCACTGAAGCTTTCTTT.

This clonotype has only a few counts. CDR3 sequence reads: CASSSQRNTGELFF. CDR3 in DNA: TGTGCCAGCAGCTCGCAAAGGAACACCGGGGAGCTGTTTTTT. The chain has TRBV7-2 and TRBJ2-2; D is unresolved. This CDR3 is built from 14 residues. Trimming cost V 4 bases and J 1 base, with 7 bases left between them. In germline, CDR1 is SGHTA, CDR2 FQGNSA.

The chain carries TRBV12-3 or TRBV12-4 and TRBJ1-1, with D unresolved. The germline V and J ends were trimmed by 8 bases and 3 bases, with 19 bases remaining between them. The CDR3 length is 15 residues. The CDR3 DNA reads as TGTGCCAGCGGGTTGGTCGGAGCCGGCTACACTGAAGCTTTCTTT. Translation gives CASGLVGAGYTEAFF.

The gene calls are TRBV20-1 and TRBJ2-2; 8 bases align to TRBD1. The trim removed 2 bases at V and 10 bases at J, leaving 6 bases unmatched. This CDR3 spans 13 amino acids. Germline V gene sequence: CDR1 DFQATT, CDR2 SNEGSKA (reference sequence). The CDR3 sequence is CSARRTGPSELFF. The CDR3 nucleotides are TGCAGTGCTAGAAGGACAGGGCCTTCGGAGCTGTTTTTT.

The V and J genes are TRBV29-1 and TRBJ1-1; D not certain. Germline CDR1 reads SQVTM; CDR2 reads ANQGSEA. The CDR3 has 10 amino acids. Trimming pared 6 bases from V and 10 bases from J, leaving 12 bases between. The CDR3 reads CSVVKEIAFF. CDR3 DNA: TGCAGCGTCGTAAAGGAAATAGCTTTCTTT.